Listed below are T cell receptor beta chains from one sample, sequenced in a study of shared clonotypes between healthy human individuals. Sequencing was performed with immunoSEQ multiplex PCR; in TCRdb, only in-frame clones are kept and a portion is missing. The sample records nearly 2 million clones, 85% to 95% being singletons. The sequenced sample consisted of naive CD8+ T cells sorted from blood. Every receptor here comes from a young man in good health. The CDR3 runs from the conserved cysteine through the conserved F or W. The order of the fields is V gene, clone size, J gene, D gene, CDR3 protein, CDR3 DNA. D genes are given only for firm matches. Clone size appears in some rows only: once, few, many, or a class for an expanded clone.

>TRBV27|NA|TRBJ2-7|TRBD1
CASSLGQGAYEQYF
TGTGCCAGCAGTTTGGGACAGGGGGCCTACGAGCAGTACTTC
>TRBV9|NA|TRBJ1-4|NA
CASSDSPGTATNEKLFF
TGTGCCAGCAGCGACTCTCCCGGGACTGCAACTAATGAAAAACTGTTTTTT
>TRBV9|once|TRBJ2-7|NA
CASSPGEIYEQYF
TGTGCCAGCAGTCCCGGGGAAATCTACGAGCAGTACTTC
>TRBV10-2|NA|TRBJ2-7|TRBD2
CASSVLGLGHEQYF
TGCGCCAGCAGTGTACTGGGACTAGGTCACGAGCAGTACTTC
>TRBV6-5|NA|TRBJ2-7|NA
CASRGGTYEQYF
TGTGCCAGCAGAGGTGGAACCTACGAGCAGTACTTC
>TRBV4-1|once|TRBJ1-2|NA
CASSQEGTGMLNGYTF
TGCGCCAGCAGCCAAGAAGGTACCGGGATGCTGAATGGCTACACCTTC
>TRBV28|NA|TRBJ1-5|NA
CASSHDSDNQPQHF
TGTGCCAGCAGCCACGACAGCGATAATCAGCCCCAGCATTTT
>TRBV6-5|NA|TRBJ2-1|NA
CASSHDGKGNNEQFF
TGTGCCAGCAGCCACGATGGAAAAGGGAACAATGAGCAGTTCTTC
>TRBV30|NA|TRBJ2-7|NA
CAWSVESGTPFSYEQYF
TGTGCCTGGAGTGTAGAGTCGGGGACACCCTTCTCCTACGAGCAGTACTTC
>TRBV10-3|NA|TRBJ2-7|NA
CAISEPPSYEQYF
TGTGCCATCAGTGAGCCCCCCTCCTACGAGCAGTACTTC
>TRBV10-1|NA|TRBJ2-7|NA
CASSESGGVEQYF
TGCGCCAGCAGTGAGTCTGGAGGGGTCGAGCAGTACTTC
>TRBV6-6|NA|TRBJ2-1|TRBD2
CASSYGREGYNEQFF
TGTGCCAGCAGTTATGGTCGGGAGGGATACAATGAGCAGTTCTTC
>TRBV5-5|NA|TRBJ2-7|NA
CASSIQGYEQYF
TGTGCCAGCAGCATACAGGGTTACGAGCAGTACTTC
>TRBV2|few|TRBJ1-6|NA
CASSEGGADWNSPLHF
TGTGCCAGCAGTGAAGGGGGCGCGGATTGGAATTCACCCCTCCACTTT
>TRBV7-9|NA|TRBJ2-7|NA
CASSLGPGFEQYF
TGTGCCAGCAGCTTAGGACCGGGGTTCGAGCAGTACTTC
>TRBV7-6|NA|TRBJ2-7|NA
CASSSPAGTSSYEQYF
TGTGCCAGCAGCTCCCCCGCGGGGACTTCATCCTACGAGCAGTACTTC